The T cell receptor beta chain described here comes from a study of T cell repertoires in cytomegalovirus infection. The wider study: Public TCR beta signatures provided an indication of both CMV infection and a matching HLA type.

This CDR3 region has 16 residues. Looked up from germline, CDR1 is SGHKS and CDR2 is YYEKEE (reference sequence). V shed 4 bases and J shed 0 bases, with 16 bases lying between them. TCRdb recomputed calls from the reads with MiXCR, one row per CDR3 protein. The repertoire has roughly 250,000 distinct CDR3 sequences, about 12% of them found once; the top ten carry 1.5% to 2%. General study points: HLA-C-restricted, CMV-specific TCR beta clonotypes were dominant ex vivo. Carriers of CMV and the relevant HLA type were discriminated by public TCR beta frequency.

Ten or more counts support this clonotype. What it binds is unknown. The receptor was isolated from a human donor in good health (CMV status not recorded). Some clones in this sample may be carry-over from other donors' samples. The chain links TRBV5-5 to TRBJ2-5; no clear D. The source material was PBMCs. CDR3 amino acids: CASSEPHSMYQETQYF. Written as DNA, the CDR3 is TGTGCCAGCAGCGAACCCCACAGTATGTACCAAGAGACCCAGTACTTC. Using reference TRBV5-5 and TRBJ2-5 for the parts outside the CDR3, the full variable domain is DAGVTQSPTHLIKTRGQQVTLRCSPISGHKSVSWYQQVLGQGPQFIFQYYEKEERGRGNFPDRFSARQFPNYSSELNVNALLLGDSALYLCASSEPHSMYQETQYFGPGTRLLVL.